Following are 18 T cell receptor beta chains from one sample sequenced in a study of T-cell reconstitution after alpha-beta-depleted transplantation in children. The authors prepared the TCRbeta library with unique molecular identifiers. MiXCR, applied by TCRdb to the PCR reads, yields one record per CDR3 protein. Found here are about 980,000 distinct CDR3 sequences, about 26% of them singletons; the top ten hold roughly 27%. Material: PBMCs, mostly from graft donor cells, obtained 360 days after TCRalphabeta/CD19-depleted stem cell transplant. The receptors here all came from a boy under three years old who had a stem cell transplant for SCID, so the T cells may come from the graft donor.

The J gene is TRBJ2-7, the V gene TRBV7-2; TRBD1 matches 7 bases. CDR1 SGHTA and CDR2 FQGNSA come from the germline V gene. Trimming removed 6 bases from V and 0 bases from J; junction bases left unmatched: 8. CDR3 length: 15 amino acids. CDR3 region: CASSPDRTSSYEQYF. The CDR3 DNA reads TGTGCCAGCAGTCCGGACAGGACGAGCTCCTACGAGCAGTACTTC.

The chain has TRBV6-2 or TRBV6-3 and TRBJ2-7; D gene unclear. Germline loops: CDR1 MNHEY, CDR2 SVGEGT. The CDR3 is made up of 16 amino acids. Deletions cut 5 bases from V and 4 bases from J, with 21 bases between. CDR3 region: CASSPRGRQAKYEQYF. DNA of the CDR3: TGTGCCAGCAGTCCCCGAGGTCGGCAGGCCAAATACGAGCAGTACTTC.

This clonotype was counted a few times. This sequence joins TRBV29-1 and TRBJ2-7; no firm D call. V was trimmed by 7 bases and J by 3 bases, leaving 13 bases between them. CDR3 length: 12 residues. Germline-derived CDR1 and CDR2 are SQVTM and ANQGSEA. The DNA of the CDR3 is TGCAGCGCTACGACAAGGATCTACGAGCAGTACTTC. Protein: CSATTRIYEQYF.

The rearrangement joins TRBV12-3 or TRBV12-4 to TRBJ2-7; D may correspond to TRBD1 or TRBD2 (5 bases each). The CDR3 extends over 14 amino acids. V gave up 3 bases and J gave up 3 bases, with 12 bases separating them. CDR3 in amino acids: CASSFGTGYYEQYF. The CDR3 DNA reads as TGTGCCAGCAGTTTCGGGACGGGCTACTACGAGCAGTACTTC.

This clonotype was seen more than once but under ten times. This chain connects TRBV28 to TRBJ2-1; no firm D call. There are 15 residues in the CDR3. Germline CDR1 is MDHEN and CDR2 is SYDVKM. The V gene lost 7 bases and the J gene lost 1 base, with 14 bases spanning the gap. For the CDR3, the DNA is TGTGCCAGCACCCCCCGGTGGCCTTCCTACAATGAGCAGTTCTTC. Translation: CASTPRWPSYNEQFF.

This clonotype was seen a handful of times. The rearrangement uses TRBV4-1 and TRBJ2-3; a weak D match, TRBD1 (5 bases). V lost 2 bases, J lost 0 bases, and 18 bases lay in between. The germline CDR1 and CDR2 sequences are MGHRA and YSYEKL. The CDR3 is 18 amino acids. Written as DNA, the CDR3 is TGCGCCAGCAGCCAATATGGCAGGGTTGAGGAGAGCACAGATACGCAGTATTTT. Encoded protein: CASSQYGRVEESTDTQYF.

This clonotype was found a few times. The rearrangement joins TRBV5-1 to TRBJ1-1; D may be TRBD1 (5 bases). This CDR3 comprises 14 residues. V lost 4 bases to trimming and J lost 3 bases, with 13 bases between them. Germline values: CDR1 SGHRS, CDR2 YFSETQ. CDR3 in amino acids: CASSGGTAYTEAFF. The DNA for the CDR3 is TGCGCCAGCAGCGGCGGGACCGCCTACACTGAAGCTTTCTTT.

J is TRBJ1-1 and V is TRBV6-1; D is undetermined. Germline loops: CDR1 MNHNS, CDR2 SASEGT. Trimming took 7 bases from V and 0 from J, leaving 12 bases between them. The CDR3 contains 14 residues. CDR3 sequence reads: CASNAEYMNTEAFF. Here the CDR3 DNA reads TGTGCCAGCAATGCAGAGTACATGAACACTGAAGCTTTCTTT.

The chain couples TRBV28 to TRBJ2-7; D is unclear. V was clipped by 4 bases and J by 12 bases, with 16 bases between them. Germline CDR1 and CDR2: MDHEN and SYDVKM. The length of the CDR3 is 12 residues. The CDR3 loop reads CASSSSRMPAYF. CDR3 sequence (DNA): TGTGCCAGCAGTTCAAGCCGGATGCCTGCGTACTTC.

This clonotype was seen more than once but under ten times. J is TRBJ1-3 and V is TRBV7-2, with no clear D. The CDR3 totals 14 residues. Trimming cost V 1 base and J 4 bases, with 8 bases left between them. The germline V gene has CDR1 SGHTA and CDR2 FQGNSA. CDR3 coding DNA: TGTGCCAGCAGCTTAGTCGGCAGAGGAAACACCATATATTTT. Encoded protein: CASSLVGRGNTIYF. Full variable domain (missing parts from reference TRBV7-2 and TRBJ1-3): GAGVSQSPSNKVTEKGKDVELRCDPISGHTALYWYRQSLGQGLEFLIYFQGNSAPDKSGLPSDRFSAERTGGSVSTLTIQRTQQEDSAVYLCASSLVGRGNTIYFGEGSWLTVV.

In this sample, this clonotype turned up a few times. The chain employs TRBV7-2 and TRBJ1-2, with a possible D match to TRBD1 (5 bases). CDR1 and CDR2 from the germline V gene are SGHTA and FQGNSA. The V gene lost 6 bases and the J gene lost 4 bases, with 15 bases spanning the gap. The CDR3 totals 14 residues. The CDR3 DNA reads as TGTGCCAGCAGAAAAGACAGCTCCGGCTATGGCTACACCTTC. It codes for CASRKDSSGYGYTF.

This clonotype was found many times. The chain couples TRBV9 to TRBJ2-3; D call uncertain. The CDR3 runs to 15 residues. Trimming shortened V by 3 bases and J by 2 bases, and 13 bases separated the two germline ends. Germline loops: CDR1 SGDLS, CDR2 YYNGEE. In nucleotides, the CDR3 is TGTGCCAGCAGCGCTTGGACGGGCCCCACAGATACGCAGTATTTT. This codes for CASSAWTGPTDTQYF.

The chain combines TRBV7-8 with TRBJ2-1; maybe TRBD2 (6 bases). Germline lookup yields CDR1 SGHVS and CDR2 FQNEAQ. This CDR3 region has 16 residues. With 4 bases removed from V and 5 bases from J, the gap between germline ends came to 18 bases. CDR3: CASSSSQRTMHNEQFF. The CDR3 DNA follows: TGTGCCAGCAGCTCATCCCAAAGGACTATGCACAATGAGCAGTTCTTC.

This clonotype has only one observation. J is TRBJ2-3 and V is TRBV7-8, with TRBD2 matching over 8 bases. The CDR3 spans 19 residues. The germline V gene has CDR1 SGHVS and CDR2 FQNEAQ. V shed 0 bases, J shed 3 bases, and the junction held 14 bases outside the gene matches. The CDR3 region is CASSLADPGGGHGTDTQYF. The DNA for the CDR3 is TGTGCCAGCAGCTTAGCAGACCCCGGGGGGGGCCACGGGACAGATACGCAGTATTTT.

The CDR3 here is CASSLSGTATYEQYF. As DNA, the CDR3 is TGTGCCAGCAGCTTATCGGGGACAGCCACCTACGAGCAGTACTTC. The chain links TRBV7-3 to TRBJ2-7; 7 bases align to TRBD1. The ends lost 2 bases at V and 2 bases at J; junction bases unmatched: 6. This CDR3 is built from 15 residues. Germline loops: CDR1 SGHTA, CDR2 FQGTGA.

This clonotype has more than one count but fewer than ten. For the CDR3, the DNA is TGTGCCAGCAGATCCCAGCACAGACTGAACACTGAAGCTTTCTTT. Its protein is CASRSQHRLNTEAFF. The rearrangement joins TRBV6-1 to TRBJ1-1; no clear D gene. The CDR3 consists of 15 residues. Germline loops: CDR1 MNHNS, CDR2 SASEGT. V was trimmed by 6 bases and J by 0 bases, leaving 14 bases between them.

This clonotype was detected only a few times. The chain has TRBV3-1 and TRBJ2-7; unclear D gene. The V end lost 4 bases, the J end lost 6 bases, and 13 bases lay between the germline ends. The CDR3 spans 13 residues. The V gene's germline CDR1 is LGHDT and CDR2 YNNKEL (reference sequence). CDR3 region: CASSLGSDGEQYF. Here the CDR3 DNA reads TGTGCCAGCAGCCTAGGCAGTGACGGCGAGCAGTACTTC.

A few counts support this clonotype. The chain joins TRBV18 to TRBJ2-7, with TRBD2 as a possible D gene (5 bases). The CDR3 runs to 13 residues. Germline CDR1 and CDR2: KGHSH and LQKENI. V was cut by 4 bases and J by 2 bases, with 9 bases left in between. Here the CDR3 DNA reads TGTGCCAGCTCACGAGGGAACACCTACGAGCAGTACTTC. Translated: CASSRGNTYEQYF.